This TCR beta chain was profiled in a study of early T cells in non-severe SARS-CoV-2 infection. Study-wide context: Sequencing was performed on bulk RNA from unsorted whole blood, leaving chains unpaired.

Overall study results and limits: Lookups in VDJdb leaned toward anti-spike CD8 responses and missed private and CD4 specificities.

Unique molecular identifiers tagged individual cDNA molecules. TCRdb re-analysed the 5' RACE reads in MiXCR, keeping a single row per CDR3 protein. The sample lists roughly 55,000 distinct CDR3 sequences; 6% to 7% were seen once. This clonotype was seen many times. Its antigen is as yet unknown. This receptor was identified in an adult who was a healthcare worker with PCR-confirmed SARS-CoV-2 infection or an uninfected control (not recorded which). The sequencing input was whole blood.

CDR3 residues: CASSQAGGLDTQYF. The CDR3 DNA sequence: TGTGCCAGCAGCCAAGCGGGGGGCTTAGATACGCAGTATTTT. The genes are TRBV4-2 and TRBJ2-3; weak D call: TRBD2 (7 bases). CDR1 and CDR2 from the germline V gene are LGHNA and YNFKEQ. Trimming removed 1 base at V and 5 bases at J, with 10 bases between. This CDR3 comprises 14 residues.